These T cell receptor beta chains were read from a single sample in a study of naive and memory T cell subsets. TCRdb reanalysed the UMI-ligation and nested PCR reads using MiXCR and keeps one entry per CDR3 protein. The sample has about 150,000 distinct CDR3 sequences; about 23% are singletons. The sample comprised naive CD4+ T cells from blood. All receptors derive from a human donor in good health. Both conserved end residues are part of each CDR3. The D gene is left open where the match is weak. Clone size is not always given. Where it is, it says once, few, many or a class for expanded clones.

TRBD1	TRBJ2-3	TRBV7-2	.	CASRDRGTDTQYF	TGTGCCAGCCGGGACAGGGGCACAGATACGCAGTATTTT
TRBD1	TRBJ2-7	TRBV6-2/TRBV6-3	.	CASSAGQGLHYEQYF	TGTGCCAGCAGTGCTGGACAGGGCCTCCACTACGAGCAGTACTTC
TRBD1	TRBJ2-3	TRBV20-1	few	CSARGRGSADTQYF	TGCAGTGCTAGGGGCAGGGGGAGCGCAGATACGCAGTATTTT
TRBD1	TRBJ2-7	TRBV3-1	.	CASSHRQGARDEQYF	TGTGCCAGCAGCCACAGACAGGGGGCCAGGGACGAGCAGTACTTC
.	TRBJ2-4	TRBV18	many	CASSLNEGNIQYF	TGTGCCAGCTCACTGAATGAGGGGAACATTCAGTACTTC
.	TRBJ1-5	TRBV19	few	CATTLTGFGQPQHF	TGTGCCACCACACTCACAGGGTTTGGTCAGCCCCAGCATTTT
.	TRBJ2-1	TRBV30	many	CAWSVLGRVFDEQFF	TGTGCCTGGAGTGTACTCGGCAGGGTCTTCGATGAGCAGTTCTTC
.	TRBJ2-7	TRBV3-1	.	CASSQKRRSEQYF	TGTGCCAGCAGCCAAAAACGGCGCTCCGAGCAGTACTTC
TRBD2	TRBJ2-7	TRBV2	.	CATRREGMIYEQYF	TGTGCCACAAGAAGGGAGGGGATGATCTACGAGCAGTACTTC
TRBD1	TRBJ2-2	TRBV7-9	few	CASSADRATGELFF	TGTGCCAGCAGCGCGGACAGGGCCACCGGGGAGCTGTTTTTT
TRBD1	TRBJ2-5	TRBV27	few	CASARTGEETQYF	TGTGCCAGCGCCCGGACAGGGGAAGAGACCCAGTACTTC
.	TRBJ2-3	TRBV29-1	.	CSVEVGGDTQYF	TGCAGCGTTGAAGTAGGCGGGGATACGCAGTATTTT
.	TRBJ1-5	TRBV6-2/TRBV6-3	few	CASSLAGPRNQPQHF	TGTGCCAGCAGTTTAGCAGGGCCTCGCAATCAGCCCCAGCATTTT
.	TRBJ2-3	TRBV20-1	many	CSARDAGRTDTQYF	TGCAGTGCTAGAGATGCAGGACGTACAGATACGCAGTATTTT
TRBD1	TRBJ2-1	TRBV28	few	CASSPAETRGNEQFF	TGTGCCAGCAGCCCCGCAGAGACCAGGGGGAATGAGCAGTTCTTC
TRBD1	TRBJ1-1	TRBV20-1	.	CSARGQGASTEAFF	TGCAGTGCTAGGGGACAGGGGGCCAGCACTGAAGCTTTCTTT